The 9 T cell receptor beta chains below all came from one sample that was sequenced in a study of cytomegalovirus exposure and HLA in healthy donors. The PCR made use of 60 Vbeta and 13 Jbeta primers. TCRdb's table, derived via immunoSEQ multiplex PCR, lists solely in-frame clones and lacks some. Of about 160,000 clones in the sample, roughly 85% were seen once. Sequenced: PBMCs. Receptors were obtained from a woman under 40 in good health and CMV-seronegative.

The table lists this clone with a few counts. The CDR3 sequence: CASSLYNEQFF. The CDR3 nucleotides read TGCGCCAGCAGTTTATACAATGAGCAGTTCTTC. V is TRBV10-2 and J is TRBJ2-1; D gene ambiguous. The CDR3 spans 11 residues. The germline V and J ends were trimmed by 5 bases and 4 bases, with 3 bases remaining between them. The germline CDR1 and CDR2 sequences are WSHSY and SAAADI.

This clone was detected only once. The J gene is TRBJ1-1, the V gene TRBV9; D uncertain. V lost 4 bases and J 0 bases, leaving 7 bases between the germline ends. The V gene's germline CDR1 is SGDLS and CDR2 YYNGEE. The CDR3 is 13 residues long. The CDR3 bases are TGTGCCAGCAGCCCATCCATGAACACTGAAGCTTTCTTT. Protein product: CASSPSMNTEAFF.

V is TRBV28 and J is TRBJ1-2; 10 bases align to TRBD1. There are 13 residues in the CDR3. Germline lookup yields CDR1 MDHEN and CDR2 SYDVKM. V gave up 10 bases and J gave up 8 bases; unmatched junction bases: 10. The CDR3 nucleotides read TGTGCCACCCTTCCGGGACAGGGGAAGGGCTACACCTTC. Protein product: CATLPGQGKGYTF.

The chain links TRBV9 to TRBJ1-2, with 10 bases that match TRBD1. The CDR3 has 15 residues. From germline, CDR1 is SGDLS and CDR2 YYNGEE. With 2 bases clipped from V and 4 bases from J, the junction kept 5 bases outside the gene matches. As DNA, the CDR3 is TGTGCCAGCAGCGTCCGGACAGGGGGGGGCTATGGCTACACCTTC. As protein: CASSVRTGGGYGYTF.

The chain links TRBV29-1 to TRBJ2-2; D is unresolved. The germline V gene encodes CDR1 SQVTM and CDR2 ANQGSEA. This CDR3 has 13 residues. V shed 3 bases and J shed 4 bases, with 9 bases lying between them. CDR3 sequence: CSVDPQATGELFF. CDR3 in DNA: TGCAGCGTTGACCCGCAAGCCACCGGGGAGCTGTTTTTT.

The chain uses TRBV19 and TRBJ1-2; D possibly corresponds to TRBD1 (6 bases). The V gene lost 1 base and the J gene lost 1 base, with 10 bases spanning the gap. From germline, CDR1 is LNHDA and CDR2 SQIVND (reference sequence). CDR3 length: 15 residues. The CDR3 sequence: CASSIVDSLNYGYTF. The CDR3 DNA follows: TGTGCCAGTAGTATAGTGGACAGCCTTAACTATGGCTACACCTTC.

V usage is TRBV20-1 and J usage is TRBJ2-3; TRBD1 is a possible D gene (5 bases). CDR3 size: 11 residues. Trimming removed 4 bases from V and 3 bases from J, with 5 bases in between. Germline V gene data show CDR1 as DFQATT and CDR2 as SNEGSKA (reference sequence). CDR3 bases: TGCAGTGCTACAGGGACAGATACGCAGTATTTT. It codes for CSATGTDTQYF.

The chain is built from TRBV4-1 and TRBJ2-5, with D possibly TRBD1 on 5 matching bases. The last part of the DNA fits TRBJ2-7 better; the J call may be wrong. The CDR3 has 13 residues. The germline CDR1 and CDR2 sequences are MGHRA and YSYEKL. CDR3 protein: CASSPAGNHEQYF. For the CDR3, the DNA is TGCGCCAGCAGCCCTGCAGGGAACCACGAGCAGTACTTC.

V is TRBV7-9 and J is TRBJ2-1, with TRBD2 matching 11 bases. The germline gives CDR1 SEHNR, CDR2 FQNEAQ (reference sequence). CDR3 length: 16 residues. The trim removed 4 bases at V and 6 bases at J, leaving 8 bases unmatched. This chain's CDR3 is CASSSISGGALNEQFF. DNA for the CDR3: TGTGCCAGCAGCTCCATTAGCGGGGGGGCTCTCAATGAGCAGTTCTTC. Full variable domain (missing parts from reference TRBV7-9 and TRBJ2-1): DTGVSQNPRHKITKRGQNVTFRCDPISEHNRLYWYRQTLGQGPEFLTYFQNEAQLEKSRLLSDRFSAERPKGSFSTLEIQRTEQGDSAMYLCASSSISGGALNEQFFGPGTRLTVL.